In this sample, the clone carrying this TCR beta chain turned up a few times. The ends were cut back, 4 bases at V and 5 bases at J, with 8 bases in the middle. The CDR3 is made up of 12 amino acids. Germline assignment: CDR1 MGHDK and CDR2 SYGVNS. TCRdb redid the calling of the RT-PCR reads with MiXCR, one entry per CDR3 protein. Of about 540,000 distinct CDR3 sequences in the sample, 20% to 25% were seen once. This sample was included in a study of response to subunit inactivated influenza vaccine. These records were also assigned to another study, of T cells expressing NK-cell markers. Turning to that study: 5'RACE template switching with UMIs produced the TCR beta cDNA. Seven sequenced donors out of eight were HCMV-seropositive, one seronegative.

This chain links TRBV25-1 with TRBJ1-2; a possible D gene is TRBD1 (5 bases). The sequencing here drew on CD4+ T cells sorted from PBMCs, taken about 11 days after vaccination. The origin of this receptor is a man aged 50 to 59 who received an inactivated influenza vaccine. The CDR3 sequence: CASSGGTYGYTF. In DNA form, the CDR3 reads TGTGCCAGCAGTGGGGGCACTTATGGCTACACCTTC.